These 11 T cell receptor beta chains were all obtained from the same sample, sequenced in a study of OX40 agonist ivuxolimab in advanced cancers. Data came from immunoSEQ multiplex PCR; TCRdb stores just in-frame clones and leaves some out. Of about 62,000 clones listed, 92% were seen once; the top ten hold less than 0.7%. Sequencing used CD4+ or CD8+ T cells sorted from blood, obtained in a trial of the OX40 agonist ivuxolimab. These receptors were collected from an adult with an advanced solid tumor such as melanoma, head and neck, liver or kidney cancer.

This chain uses TRBV2 with TRBJ2-3; 8 bases are shared with TRBD2. The CDR3 consists of 15 residues. Germline CDR1 SNHLY, CDR2 FYNNEI. V was clipped by 4 bases and J by 2 bases; unmatched bases: 5. Here the CDR3 reads CASSGILAVTDTQYF. The CDR3 DNA reads as TGTGCCAGCAGTGGGATACTAGCGGTCACAGATACGCAGTATTTT.

The DNA for the CDR3 is TGTGCCAGCAGCCGACCCGGGACAGAGCAGTTCTTC. This codes for CASSRPGTEQFF. This chain connects TRBV27 to TRBJ2-1; weak D call: TRBD1 (6 bases). Trimming removed 6 bases at V and 10 bases at J, with 13 bases between. There are 12 residues in the CDR3. Germline V lookup: CDR1 MNHEY, CDR2 SMNVEV (reference sequence).

The chain has TRBV10-3 and TRBJ2-2; D unresolved. CDR3 size: 16 residues. V dropped 6 bases and J dropped 8 bases, with 22 bases sitting between them. CDR1 and CDR2 (germline): ENHRY, SYGVKD. CDR3 nucleotide sequence: TGTGCCATCAGCCGGAGTGGGCCAATTGGGGAAGGGGAGCTGTTTTTT. Amino acids: CAISRSGPIGEGELFF.

V and J are TRBV2 and TRBJ1-2; possibly TRBD1 for D (6 bases). Germline CDR1 SNHLY, CDR2 FYNNEI. The CDR3 runs 12 residues. Trimming stripped 7 bases from V and 2 bases from J, with 8 bases between. The CDR3 DNA is TGTGCCAGCAATGGACAGAACTATGGCTACACCTTC. Translated: CASNGQNYGYTF. Based on the CDR3 plus reference TRBV2 and TRBJ1-2, the full variable domain is EPEVTQTPSHQVTQMGQEVILRCVPISNHLYFYWYRQILGQKVEFLVSFYNNEISEKSEIFDDQFSVERPDGSNFTLKIRSTKLEDSAMYFCASNGQNYGYTFGSGTRLTVV.

The chain recombines TRBV19 with TRBJ1-2, with TRBD1 matching 9 bases. The CDR3 loop spans 14 amino acids. V was pared by 7 bases and J by 6 bases, with 9 bases of the junction left unmatched. Germline V lookup: CDR1 LNHDA, CDR2 SQIVND (reference sequence). This CDR3 is CASTLTGTGNGYTF. CDR3 nucleotides: TGTGCCAGTACTCTCACCGGGACAGGGAATGGCTACACCTTC.

The chain recombines TRBV19 with TRBJ2-7, with a tentative D call TRBD2 (6 bases). The V gene lost 3 bases and the J gene lost 3 bases, with 15 bases spanning the gap. Germline CDR1 reads LNHDA; CDR2 reads SQIVND (reference sequence). CDR3 length: 15 amino acids. Here the CDR3 reads CASSIGREQRYEQYF. In DNA, the CDR3 is TGTGCCAGTAGTATCGGGCGGGAACAGCGCTACGAGCAGTACTTC.

The V gene is TRBV5-1, the J gene TRBJ2-1; 8 bases line up with TRBD2. Germline V gene data show CDR1 as SGHRS and CDR2 as YFSETQ. The CDR3 totals 15 residues. V lost 6 bases to trimming and J lost 8 bases; unmatched junction nucleotides: 13. CDR3 amino acids: CASTGGSTPQHEQFF. The DNA of the CDR3 is TGCGCCAGCACGGGGGGGTCTACCCCCCAGCATGAGCAGTTCTTC.

The chain's CDR3 is CASSMTGSSYEQYF. CDR3 bases: TGTGCCAGCAGCATGACAGGGAGCTCCTACGAGCAGTACTTC. V usage is TRBV9 and J usage is TRBJ2-7; 7 nucleotides align to TRBD1. V lost 4 bases to trimming and J lost 0 bases; unmatched junction nucleotides: 4. The CDR3 spans 14 residues. Germline V lookup: CDR1 SGDLS, CDR2 YYNGEE.

The rearrangement links TRBV2 to TRBJ1-1; D not certain. Trimming left V 5 bases short and J 8 bases short, with 9 bases between. Germline V lookup: CDR1 SNHLY, CDR2 FYNNEI. CDR3 length equals 11 residues. This CDR3 reads CASSLQIEAFF. The DNA for the CDR3 is TGTGCCAGCAGTTTACAGATCGAAGCTTTCTTT.

CDR3 amino acids: CAAGGRETQYF. The CDR3 DNA reads TGTGCCGCCGGCGGCCGGGAGACCCAGTACTTC. This rearrangement joins TRBV7-9 to TRBJ2-5; D not certain. The germline V gene has CDR1 SEHNR and CDR2 FQNEAQ (reference sequence). CDR3 size: 11 residues. Trimming removed 11 bases from V and 5 bases from J, with 12 bases in between.

The V gene is TRBV4-1, the J gene TRBJ2-2; D may be TRBD1 or TRBD2 (5 bases each). V was pared by 3 bases and J by 8 bases, with 13 bases between. There are 14 residues in the CDR3. Germline assignment: CDR1 MGHRA and CDR2 YSYEKL. The CDR3 here is CASSHGTRAGELFF. The CDR3 coding sequence is TGCGCCAGCAGCCATGGGACCCGTGCAGGGGAGCTGTTTTTT.